One and the same sample provided the 28 T cell receptor beta chains below, sequenced in a study of cytomegalovirus exposure and HLA in healthy donors. It was with 60 Vbeta and 13 Jbeta primers that the PCR ran. Measured with immunoSEQ multiplex PCR; TCRdb has only the in-frame clones, and not every one. The table has under 100,000 clones, less than 80% seen once. Sequences were obtained from PBMCs. All receptors come from a woman aged 40 to 50 in good health and CMV-seropositive.

The chain has TRBV5-1 and TRBJ2-3; 13 nucleotides line up with TRBD2. The junction had 2 bases not matched to a gene; V was cut back by 2 bases and J by 5 bases. This CDR3 has 15 amino acids. Germline V gene lookup returns CDR1 SGHRS and CDR2 YFSETQ. The CDR3 coding sequence is TGCGCCAGCAGCTTCGGGACTAGCGGGATAGATACGCAGTATTTT. This encodes CASSFGTSGIDTQYF. Supplemented by reference TRBV5-1 and TRBJ2-3, the full variable domain reads KAGVTQTPRYLIKTRGQQVTLSCSPISGHRSVSWYQQTPGQGLQFLFEYFSETQRNKGNFPGRFSGRQFSNSRSEMNVSTLELGDSALYLCASSFGTSGIDTQYFGPGTRLTVL.

This clone was observed once. The chain combines TRBV30 with TRBJ2-2; 7 bases are a match to TRBD2. Germline-derived CDR1 and CDR2 are GTSNPN and SVGIG (reference sequence). The V and J ends lost 4 bases and 7 bases, in that order; junction bases with no gene match: 6. CDR3 length: 13 amino acids. CDR3 nucleotide sequence: TGTGCCTGGACCACTAGCGTCGGCGGGGAGCTGTTTTTT. It specifies CAWTTSVGGELFF.

The J gene is TRBJ2-1, the V gene TRBV2; 10 bases fit TRBD2. The CDR3 is 15 residues long. J gave up 14 bases and V 3 bases, and 13 bases lay outside the gene matches. Germline V CDR1 and CDR2: SNHLY, FYNNEI. The CDR3 region has the DNA TGTGCCAGCAGTGAGGTCTTAGCGGGAGGACGAGGGGAGTTCTTC. Amino acids: CASSEVLAGGRGEFF.

This chain joins TRBV7-8 and TRBJ1-3, with D perhaps TRBD1 (6 bases). Trimming left V 5 bases short and J 4 bases short, with 18 bases between. Germline-derived CDR1 and CDR2 are SGHVS and FQNEAQ. The length of the CDR3 is 16 residues. The DNA for the CDR3 is TGTGCCAGCAGCCTAAGACTTGGACAGACAGGAAACACCATATATTTT. Amino acid sequence: CASSLRLGQTGNTIYF.

Note on this clone: Other DNA sequences from this sample encode an identical CDR3 as well. The chain is built from TRBV28 and TRBJ2-7, with D possibly being TRBD2 (5 bases). CDR3 length: 15 residues. V gave up 2 bases and J gave up 5 bases, with 16 bases separating them. In germline, CDR1 is MDHEN, CDR2 SYDVKM. CDR3 in DNA: TGTGCCAGCAGTTTAGTTGGGTTAACTAGGGACGAGCAGTACTTC. It yields the protein CASSLVGLTRDEQYF.

The genes are TRBV7-7 and TRBJ2-3; D unresolved. The CDR3 extends over 13 amino acids. The V gene's germline CDR1 is SSHAT and CDR2 FNYEAQ (reference sequence). V shed 5 bases and J shed 2 bases, with 8 bases lying between them. The CDR3 coding sequence is TGTGCCAGCAGCCTGGAGATCACAGATACGCAGTATTTT. It is translated as CASSLEITDTQYF.

This chain joins TRBV7-2 and TRBJ2-7; 9 bases agree with TRBD1. Trimming took 0 bases from V and 4 from J; bases not matched to a gene: 4. CDR1 is SGHTA, CDR2 FQGNSA, per germline. The length of the CDR3 is 15 residues. The CDR3 DNA reads as TGTGCCAGCAGCTTAGCTGGGACAGGGCATTACGAGCAGTACTTC. It codes for CASSLAGTGHYEQYF.

The V gene is TRBV28, the J gene TRBJ1-1; D not resolved. Germline CDR1 reads MDHEN; CDR2 reads SYDVKM. V was pared by 4 bases and J by 0 bases, with 15 bases between. The CDR3 is 16 amino acids. This CDR3 is CASSSWVSELNTEAFF. In DNA form, the CDR3 reads TGTGCCAGCAGTTCATGGGTGTCGGAGCTGAACACTGAAGCTTTCTTT.

The chain carries TRBV5-1 and TRBJ2-3, with D maybe TRBD1 (6 bases). V lost 1 base and J 4 bases, leaving 10 bases between the germline ends. CDR1 and CDR2 (germline): SGHRS, YFSETQ. The CDR3 has 14 residues. For the CDR3, the DNA is TGCGCCAGCAGCTTGACAGGGCCGGCAGATACGCAGTATTTT. Amino acids: CASSLTGPADTQYF.

V usage is TRBV2 and J usage is TRBJ2-5; unclear D gene. The CDR3 sequence is 14 residues long. Trimming cost V 4 bases and J 0 bases, with 9 bases left between them. The germline V gene encodes CDR1 SNHLY and CDR2 FYNNEI. CDR3 loop: CASSVLSDQETQYF. For the CDR3, the DNA is TGTGCCAGCAGTGTTTTATCCGACCAAGAGACCCAGTACTTC. The entire variable domain, with the rest obtained from reference TRBV2 and TRBJ2-5, is as follows: EPEVTQTPSHQVTQMGQEVILRCVPISNHLYFYWYRQILGQKVEFLVSFYNNEISEKSEIFDDQFSVERPDGSNFTLKIRSTKLEDSAMYFCASSVLSDQETQYFGPGTRLLVL.

The chain is built from TRBV5-1 and TRBJ2-1; 10 bases align to TRBD2. The germline gives CDR1 SGHRS, CDR2 YFSETQ. This CDR3 is built from 15 residues. Trimming at V came to 3 bases and at J to 8 bases, leaving 8 bases not matched to a gene. In nucleotides, the CDR3 is TGCGCCAGCAGCTCCGGGACTAGCGAGACAGATGAGCAGTTCTTC. Amino acids: CASSSGTSETDEQFF.

The V and J genes are TRBV28 and TRBJ2-3, with D tentatively TRBD1 (6 bases). Germline V gives CDR1 MDHEN, CDR2 SYDVKM. Trimming shortened V by 1 base and J by 2 bases, and 13 bases separated the two germline ends. The CDR3 loop spans 16 amino acids. CDR3 coding DNA: TGTGCCAGCAGTTTATTCGGACAGACTAACACAGATACGCAGTATTTT. Residues: CASSLFGQTNTDTQYF.

The V call is TRBV27, the J call TRBJ1-1, with a tentative D call TRBD1 (5 bases). Trimming took off 5 bases at V and 1 base at J, with 11 bases between the two ends. This CDR3 is built from 14 residues. Germline V gene data show CDR1 as MNHEY and CDR2 as SMNVEV (reference sequence). The CDR3 bases are TGTGCCAGCAGTGGCCGGAGGGGGAACACTGAAGCTTTCTTT. It specifies CASSGRRGNTEAFF.

The chain couples TRBV7-8 to TRBJ1-1; D gene ambiguous. The CDR3 has 17 residues. Germline V gene lookup returns CDR1 SGHVS and CDR2 FQNEAQ. V dropped 5 bases and J dropped 3 bases, with 22 bases sitting between them. The CDR3 spells CASSPTHSGSWDTEAFF. The DNA of the CDR3 is TGTGCCAGCAGCCCAACTCACTCAGGTTCCTGGGACACTGAAGCTTTCTTT.

The genes are TRBV9 and TRBJ1-3, with D hard to call. Trimming took 5 bases from V and 4 from J, leaving 7 bases between them. CDR3 size: 12 residues. Germline V lookup: CDR1 SGDLS, CDR2 YYNGEE. The CDR3 protein is CASSTNGNTIYF. Here the CDR3 DNA reads TGTGCCAGCAGTACAAACGGAAACACCATATATTTT.

The chain has TRBV2 and TRBJ1-1, with 9 bases matching TRBD1. The CDR3 sequence is 13 residues long. CDR1 is SNHLY and CDR2 is FYNNEI in the germline V gene. V lost 6 bases, J lost 10 bases, and 9 bases stayed unmatched. CDR3 sequence: CASRRTGAEGAFF. CDR3 DNA sequence: TGTGCCAGCAGACGGACAGGGGCCGAGGGAGCTTTCTTT.

The chain uses TRBV15 and TRBJ2-2; D may be TRBD2 (6 bases). This CDR3 has 16 residues. V shed 0 bases and J shed 3 bases, with 11 bases lying between them. Germline V lookup: CDR1 LNHNV, CDR2 YYDKDF (reference sequence). The CDR3 nucleotides read TGTGCCACCAGCAGAGATCGAGGGGAGGACACCGGGGAGCTGTTTTTT. Its protein product is CATSRDRGEDTGELFF.

The J gene is TRBJ1-3, the V gene TRBV7-2; 8 nucleotides agree with TRBD1. The germline CDR1 and CDR2 sequences are SGHTA and FQGNSA. This CDR3 comprises 17 residues. V dropped 1 base and J dropped 0; count of bases not matched to a gene: 5. The CDR3 sequence: CASSLVPDRGSGNTIYF. CDR3 sequence (DNA): TGTGCCAGCAGCTTAGTCCCCGACAGGGGCTCTGGAAACACCATATATTTT. Together with reference TRBV7-2 and TRBJ1-3, the CDR3 gives the full variable domain: GAGVSQSPSNKVTEKGKDVELRCDPISGHTALYWYRQSLGQGLEFLIYFQGNSAPDKSGLPSDRFSAERTGGSVSTLTIQRTQQEDSAVYLCASSLVPDRGSGNTIYFGEGSWLTVV.

This chain uses TRBV4-2 with TRBJ2-7; D may be TRBD2 (6 bases). Germline CDR1 is LGHNA and CDR2 is YNFKEQ. V lost 1 base, J lost 5 bases, and 18 bases lay in between. CDR3 length: 16 residues. The CDR3 nucleotides are TGTGCCAGCAGCCAAGCCCAAGGGACTCAGCCCCACGAGCAGTACTTC. Protein: CASSQAQGTQPHEQYF.

The rearrangement joins TRBV7-9 to TRBJ1-3; TRBD1 might be the D (5 bases). Per the germline V gene, CDR1 is SEHNR and CDR2 is FQNEAQ (reference sequence). Trimming removed 5 bases at V and 0 bases at J, with 17 bases between. The CDR3 runs 17 residues. The CDR3 DNA follows: TGTGCCAGCAGCCCAGACCAGCAAGACAGCTCTGGAAACACCATATATTTT. This sequence encodes CASSPDQQDSSGNTIYF.

The J gene is TRBJ2-3, the V gene TRBV29-1, with 7 positions matching TRBD1. Germline V gene sequence: CDR1 SQVTM, CDR2 ANQGSEA. The V gene end was trimmed by 4 bases and the J gene end by 2 bases; junction bases not matched to a gene: 15. This CDR3 contains 17 residues. CDR3 protein: CSVVRTAPTGYTDTQYF. The CDR3 bases are TGCAGCGTTGTACGTACCGCTCCGACAGGGTACACAGATACGCAGTATTTT.

The rearrangement links TRBV5-1 to TRBJ2-7; 11 bases line up with TRBD2. The CDR3 has 14 residues. CDR1 is SGHRS, CDR2 YFSETQ, per germline. J lost 6 bases, V lost 4 bases, and 6 bases had no gene match. CDR3 DNA sequence: TGCGCCAGCAGCCTGGAGGGGACTAGCGGCGAGCAGTACTTC. Translating gives CASSLEGTSGEQYF.

The rearrangement joins TRBV10-3 to TRBJ2-1; D is perhaps TRBD2 (6 bases). Per germline, CDR1 ENHRY and CDR2 SYGVKD. This CDR3 is built from 12 residues. V dropped 8 bases and J dropped 7 bases, with 12 bases sitting between them. The CDR3 loop reads CAIGAGRNEQFF. The CDR3 DNA is TGTGCCATCGGAGCGGGTAGGAATGAGCAGTTCTTC.

The rearrangement joins TRBV7-8 to TRBJ1-5, with a tentative D call TRBD1 (6 bases). The germline V and J ends were trimmed by 5 bases and 4 bases, with 18 bases remaining between them. The length of the CDR3 is 16 residues. From germline, CDR1 is SGHVS and CDR2 FQNEAQ. The DNA of the CDR3 is TGTGCCAGCAGCCCCCGCCCGACAGGAGGAAATCAGCCCCAGCATTTT. It specifies CASSPRPTGGNQPQHF. The full variable domain, completed using reference TRBV7-8 and TRBJ1-5, is GAGVSQSPRYKVAKRGQDVALRCDPISGHVSLFWYQQALGQGPEFLTYFQNEAQLDKSGLPSDRFFAERPEGSVSTLKIQRTQQEDSAVYLCASSPRPTGGNQPQHFGDGTRLSIL.

The V and J genes are TRBV28 and TRBJ2-5; maybe TRBD1 (5 bases). The V end lost 6 bases, the J end lost 1 base, and 15 bases lay between the germline ends. Germline lookup yields CDR1 MDHEN and CDR2 SYDVKM. The CDR3 covers 15 residues. The CDR3 DNA reads TGTGCCAGCAGCTTAGTAGGGGCCATCCAAGAGACCCAGTACTTC. This sequence encodes CASSLVGAIQETQYF.

This clone was detected a few times. CDR3 in amino acids: CASSKAPSDRVSNQPQHF. In DNA form, the CDR3 reads TGTGCCAGCAGCAAAGCTCCATCCGACAGGGTAAGCAATCAGCCCCAGCATTTT. The genes are TRBV21-1 and TRBJ1-5; TRBD1, the D gene given by the table, was not confirmed from the DNA. TRBV21-1 is a recognized pseudogene. The CDR3 length is 18 residues.

This chain's CDR3 is CASIRPGQRSTEAFF. CDR3 DNA sequence: TGTGCCAGCATTCGTCCCGGACAGAGGAGCACTGAAGCTTTCTTT. The V and J genes are TRBV6-1 and TRBJ1-1; perhaps TRBD1 as D (6 bases). CDR1 is MNHNS, CDR2 SASEGT, per germline. V was cut by 7 bases and J by 4 bases, with 19 bases left in between. The CDR3 has 15 residues.

V gene TRBV7-2 combines with J gene TRBJ1-1; weak D call: TRBD1 (5 bases). Germline CDR1 is SGHTA and CDR2 is FQGNSA. V was cut by 1 base and J by 6 bases, with 21 bases left in between. The CDR3 runs to 17 residues. CDR3 DNA: TGTGCCAGCAGCTTAGTCTTTCCAGGGAGCGGGGACGCTGAAGCTTTCTTT. It encodes CASSLVFPGSGDAEAFF.